The next 27 T cell receptor beta chains were all read from a single sample in a study of human T cells and chemical hapten exposure (dated by TCRdb to about 2021). Libraries were built with RACE. The sequencing machine was a NextSeq 500. TCRdb took the public reads, trimmed them with fastp at Q25, ran MiXCR for clone calling and kept in-frame beta chains. Rows matching on CDR3 protein sequence are summarized as one entry with the most common DNA and genes. The sample includes roughly 100,000 distinct CDR3 sequences, with about 8.6% observed a single time. Clones ranked in the top ten supply 2.9% of the sample. The sample's time point, from its label and the paper: healthy volunteer bleed at 2 weeks. Total RNA was extracted from unfractionated whole blood collected in Tempus Blood RNA tubes. The specimen was whole blood. All receptors derive from a female donor in good health. Some clones in this sample may be carry-over from other donors' samples.

This clonotype appeared many times. This chain links TRBV7-2 with TRBJ2-2; 11 bases line up with TRBD2. J was trimmed by 4 bases and V by 1 base; bases with no gene match: 20. Germline lookup yields CDR1 SGHTA and CDR2 FQGNSA. The CDR3 is 22 residues long. As DNA, the CDR3 is TGTGCCAGCAGCTTAGTTGGGGGAGGACTAGCGGGCACTTCCAGGGGCACCGGGGAGCTGTTTTTT. Translated, it gives CASSLVGGGLAGTSRGTGELFF.

There are a few counts of this clonotype. The chain combines TRBV10-3 with TRBJ2-1; 9 bases fit TRBD1. Trimming removed 5 bases from V and 4 bases from J; junction bases left unmatched: 3. CDR1 is ENHRY, CDR2 SYGVKD, per germline. The CDR3 totals 14 residues. CDR3 in amino acids: CAISRTGAYNEQFF. The CDR3 DNA reads TGTGCCATCAGTCGGACAGGGGCTTACAATGAGCAGTTCTTC.

The chain recombines TRBV7-2 with TRBJ2-5, with 12 bases aligning to TRBD2. Germline values: CDR1 SGHTA, CDR2 FQGNSA. The CDR3 runs to 16 residues. The trim removed 4 bases at V and 5 bases at J, leaving 8 bases unmatched. CDR3 amino acids: CASSSGLAGLGETQYF. The CDR3, as DNA: TGTGCCAGCAGCTCGGGACTAGCGGGTCTAGGGGAGACCCAGTACTTC.

The rearrangement joins TRBV5-4 to TRBJ2-3; 9 nucleotides align to TRBD2. Germline assignment: CDR1 SGHNT and CDR2 YYREEE (reference sequence). This CDR3 comprises 16 residues. J lost 1 base, V lost 0 bases, and 3 bases had no gene match. The CDR3 spells CASSLELAGRTDTQYF. The CDR3 coding sequence is TGTGCCAGCAGCTTGGAGCTAGCGGGACGCACAGATACGCAGTATTTT.

This clonotype was seen a handful of times. V is TRBV24-1 and J is TRBJ2-6; D is undetermined. Looked up from germline, CDR1 is KGHDR and CDR2 is SFDVKD. The CDR3 is 16 amino acids. V dropped 3 bases and J dropped 2 bases, with 10 bases sitting between them. The CDR3 nucleotides are TGTGCCACCAGTGATGGCCCCGGACCTGGGGCCAACGTCCTGACTTTC. This gives the protein CATSDGPGPGANVLTF.

The J gene is TRBJ1-5, the V gene TRBV6-2 or TRBV6-3; 11 bases line up with TRBD1. J gave up 4 bases and V 6 bases, and 8 bases lay outside the gene matches. In germline, CDR1 is MNHEY, CDR2 SVGEGT. The CDR3 extends over 16 amino acids. CDR3: CASRTGTGGMNQPQHF. The CDR3 nucleotides read TGTGCCAGCAGAACCGGGACAGGGGGGATGAATCAGCCCCAGCATTTT.

The chain is built from TRBV29-1 and TRBJ2-1; no definite D call. CDR3 size: 11 residues. Germline CDR1 SQVTM, CDR2 ANQGSEA. Trimming cost V 7 bases and J 3 bases, with 7 bases left between them. CDR3 sequence: CSANHYNEQFF. The CDR3 DNA follows: TGCAGCGCCAATCACTACAATGAGCAGTTCTTC.

This clonotype turned up a few times. The rearrangement joins TRBV27 to TRBJ2-3; 11 positions agree with TRBD2. The CDR3 covers 16 residues. J gave up 6 bases and V 5 bases, and 10 bases lay outside the gene matches. Looked up from germline, CDR1 is MNHEY and CDR2 is SMNVEV (reference sequence). CDR3 sequence reads: CASSNSLAGGADTQYF. The CDR3 DNA reads TGTGCCAGCAGTAACTCTCTAGCGGGAGGAGCCGATACGCAGTATTTT.

The table lists this clonotype with many counts. The V call is TRBV20-1, the J call TRBJ2-7, with a tentative D call TRBD2 (6 bases). The germline CDR1 and CDR2 sequences are DFQATT and SNEGSKA (reference sequence). CDR3 length: 14 amino acids. Trimming took 0 bases from V and 2 from J, leaving 11 bases between them. For the CDR3, the DNA is TGCAGTGCTAGAGATCCAGCGGGTACCTACGAGCAGTACTTC. This sequence encodes CSARDPAGTYEQYF.

In its sample, this clonotype was seen many times. The chain uses TRBV5-6 and TRBJ1-5; tentatively, D is TRBD1 (5 bases). CDR3 length: 12 residues. The V and J ends lost 4 bases and 9 bases respectively, with 11 bases between them. The germline CDR1 and CDR2 sequences are SGHDT and YYEEEE. CDR3 nucleotide sequence: TGTGCCAGCAGCCCAGGGAATGGGCCCCAGCATTTT. Its protein product is CASSPGNGPQHF.

This clonotype was picked up a small number of times. The V and J genes are TRBV3-1 and TRBJ1-2; 8 nucleotides match TRBD1. Per the germline V gene, CDR1 is LGHDT and CDR2 is YNNKEL (reference sequence). This CDR3 has 18 residues. V trimming: 1 base; J trimming: 1 base; junction bases outside the gene matches: 11. DNA for the CDR3: TGTGCCAGCAGCCAAGGTGTGTCGGGACAGGATTGTAACTATGGCTACACCTTC. This translates into CASSQGVSGQDCNYGYTF. The whole variable domain, filled in from reference TRBV3-1 and TRBJ1-2, reads DTAVSQTPKYLVTQMGNDKSIKCEQNLGHDTMYWYKQDSKKFLKIMFSYNNKELIINETVPNRFSPKSPDKAHLNLHINSLELGDSAVYFCASSQGVSGQDCNYGYTFGSGTRLTVV.

This clonotype was counted a few times. The chain couples TRBV5-1 to TRBJ2-7; 7 positions match TRBD1. Germline values: CDR1 SGHRS, CDR2 YFSETQ. This CDR3 has 15 residues. V lost 4 bases and J lost 5; bases outside the gene matches: 12. The CDR3 loop reads CASSIRQGVRNEQYF. CDR3 sequence (DNA): TGCGCCAGCAGCATCAGACAGGGAGTGAGGAACGAGCAGTACTTC.

This clonotype was seen ten or more times. The rearrangement links TRBV19 to TRBJ2-7, with 7 positions matching TRBD2. The CDR3 contains 13 residues. Germline V gene sequence: CDR1 LNHDA, CDR2 SQIVND (reference sequence). V shed 4 bases and J 3 bases; nucleotides not matched to a gene: 3. CDR3 DNA: TGTGCCAGTAGTAGCGGGAGTGACTACGAGCAGTACTTC. Translation gives CASSSGSDYEQYF.

This clonotype came up a few times. The J gene is TRBJ2-5, the V gene TRBV9; 8 nucleotides align to TRBD2. Trimming cost V 2 bases and J 5 bases; bases outside gene matches: 5. The germline V gene encodes CDR1 SGDLS and CDR2 YYNGEE. This CDR3 has 14 amino acids. In DNA, the CDR3 is TGTGCCAGCAGCGTCAGCGGGAGCGCGGAGACCCAGTACTTC. It specifies CASSVSGSAETQYF.

This clonotype has more than one count but fewer than ten. The chain combines TRBV20-1 with TRBJ1-4; possibly TRBD1 for D (6 bases). V was trimmed by 0 bases and J by 3 bases, leaving 17 bases between them. CDR1 is DFQATT and CDR2 is SNEGSKA in the germline V gene (reference sequence). The CDR3 is 17 residues long. In DNA, the CDR3 is TGCAGTGCTAGAGATCGAGACAGGAGGAGCCCTAATGAAAAACTGTTTTTT. Its protein product is CSARDRDRRSPNEKLFF.

This sequence joins TRBV6-2 or TRBV6-3 and TRBJ1-1; D remains unclear. From germline, CDR1 is MNHEY and CDR2 SVGEGT. The CDR3 spans 16 residues. Trimming stripped 6 bases from V and 0 bases from J, with 17 bases between. This chain's CDR3 is CASSPGSWAMNTEAFF. In DNA, the CDR3 is TGTGCCAGCAGCCCCGGAAGCTGGGCGATGAACACTGAAGCTTTCTTT.

The chain joins TRBV12-3 or TRBV12-4 to TRBJ2-3, with 15 bases fitting TRBD2. V was pared by 5 bases and J by 4 bases, with 4 bases of the junction left unmatched. The CDR3 covers 16 residues. CDR3 DNA: TGTGCCAGCAGTGGACTAGCGGGAGGGCCCCCAGATACGCAGTATTTT. Translation: CASSGLAGGPPDTQYF.

In its sample, this clonotype was seen a few times. The chain recombines TRBV6-2 or TRBV6-3 with TRBJ2-1; the D gene is possibly TRBD1 (5 bases). CDR1 and CDR2 (germline): MNHEY, SVGEGT. V gave up 5 bases and J gave up 5 bases, with 10 bases separating them. This CDR3 region has 13 residues. This CDR3 reads CASSVQGHNEQFF. Written as DNA, the CDR3 is TGTGCCAGCAGTGTCCAGGGCCACAATGAGCAGTTCTTC.

This clonotype was counted many times. The chain uses TRBV6-5 and TRBJ1-1; tentatively, D is TRBD1 (5 bases). Germline V CDR1 and CDR2: MNHEY, SVGAGI. Trimming left V 0 bases short and J 4 bases short, with 6 bases between. CDR3 length: 13 residues. The CDR3 loop is CASSYSTGTEAFF. The CDR3 coding sequence is TGTGCCAGCAGTTACTCTACAGGCACTGAAGCTTTCTTT.

In this sample, this clonotype turned up a few times. This chain links TRBV11-2 with TRBJ1-4; a possible D gene is TRBD1 (5 bases). From germline, CDR1 is SGHAT and CDR2 FQNNGV. The V end was cut by 4 bases, the J end by 6 bases, with 15 bases between. The CDR3 totals 15 residues. CDR3 in amino acids: CASSSKTALDEKLFF. CDR3 nucleotide sequence: TGTGCCAGCAGCTCGAAGACAGCTCTTGATGAAAAACTGTTTTTT.

This clonotype has only a few counts. This chain joins TRBV19 and TRBJ2-5; D not resolved. The length of the CDR3 is 14 residues. V lost 5 bases and J 4 bases, leaving 14 bases between the germline ends. CDR1 and CDR2 from the germline V gene are LNHDA and SQIVND (reference sequence). The DNA of the CDR3 is TGTGCCAGTAGTCCCCCTGAGAACCGAGAGACCCAGTACTTC. Its protein is CASSPPENRETQYF.

The rearrangement uses TRBV28 and TRBJ2-1; TRBD2 is a possible D gene (6 bases). V gave up 3 bases and J gave up 12 bases, with 15 bases separating them. CDR1 MDHEN and CDR2 SYDVKM come from the germline V gene. The CDR3 loop spans 13 amino acids. CDR3 DNA sequence: TGTGCCAGCAGTTTCGGCGGGGTTCCGGGGCAGTTCTTC. It is translated as CASSFGGVPGQFF. The full variable domain, in which reference TRBV28 and TRBJ2-1 provide the parts outside the CDR3, is DVKVTQSSRYLVKRTGEKVFLECVQDMDHENMFWYRQDPGLGLRLIYFSYDVKMKEKGDIPEGYSVSREKKERFSLILESASTNQTSMYLCASSFGGVPGQFFGPGTRLTVL.

The chain recombines TRBV3-1 with TRBJ2-1; D gene ambiguous. Germline CDR1 LGHDT, CDR2 YNNKEL (reference sequence). This CDR3 has 12 amino acids. V was trimmed by 1 base and J by 9 bases, leaving 7 bases between them. CDR3 amino acids: CASSQGLGEQFF. In DNA form, the CDR3 reads TGTGCCAGCAGCCAAGGCCTAGGTGAGCAGTTCTTC.

This clonotype was counted between two and nine times. This chain uses TRBV3-1 with TRBJ1-2; no reliable D call. V lost 0 bases, J lost 10 bases, and 6 bases lay in between. This CDR3 spans 11 amino acids. CDR1 LGHDT and CDR2 YNNKEL come from the germline V gene (reference sequence). CDR3 in amino acids: CASSQEIAYTF. The CDR3 nucleotides are TGTGCCAGCAGCCAAGAAATCGCCTACACCTTC.

This clonotype appeared many times. CDR3 nucleotides: TGCAGCGTCCGGAGGGGGACTGAAGCTTTCTTT. Translation: CSVRRGTEAFF. The chain carries TRBV29-1 and TRBJ1-1; D might be TRBD1 (6 bases). CDR3 length: 11 amino acids. V was pared by 6 bases and J by 5 bases, with 10 bases between. From germline, CDR1 is SQVTM and CDR2 ANQGSEA.

In its sample, this clonotype was seen a few times. This sequence joins TRBV30 and TRBJ2-3; 7 nucleotides match TRBD1. Looked up from germline, CDR1 is GTSNPN and CDR2 is SVGIG (reference sequence). V was clipped by 1 base and J by 3 bases; unmatched bases: 7. The CDR3 runs to 15 residues. In DNA, the CDR3 is TGTGCCTGGAGTGCTGGACAGGAAGGGACAGATACGCAGTATTTT. Its translation: CAWSAGQEGTDTQYF.

The J gene is TRBJ2-1, the V gene TRBV3-1; D perhaps matches TRBD1 (5 bases). Trimming shortened V by 1 base and J by 6 bases, and 10 bases separated the two germline ends. The germline gives CDR1 LGHDT, CDR2 YNNKEL (reference sequence). This CDR3 has 14 residues. The CDR3 spells CASSQVAGPNEQFF. The DNA for the CDR3 is TGTGCCAGCAGCCAAGTAGCAGGGCCCAATGAGCAGTTCTTC.